Listed below are T cell receptor beta chains from one sample, sequenced in a study of T cells after yellow fever vaccination. TCRdb re-called the 5' RACE reads with MiXCR, one entry per CDR3 protein. Of hundreds of thousands of distinct CDR3 sequences in the sample, roughly 20% were seen once. The sequencing used PBMCs, collected before the yellow fever booster vaccination. The receptors were sampled from a man aged 18 to 29 who received the YFV17D yellow fever vaccine. The CDR3 runs from the conserved cysteine through the conserved F or W. Each record gives: D gene, V gene, clone size, J gene, CDR3 DNA, CDR3 protein. D genes are given only for firm matches. Part of the rows lack a size; the others show once, few, many or a class for expanded clones.

>-|TRBV19|-|TRBJ1-4
TGTGCCAGTAGTCCGTACTTGACTGAAAAACTGTTTTTT
CASSPYLTEKLFF
>-|TRBV5-8|many|TRBJ1-5
TGTGCCAGCAGCTTATGGGCAGGGATAGGCAATCAGCCCCAGCATTTT
CASSLWAGIGNQPQHF
>-|TRBV7-9|few|TRBJ2-7
TGTGCCAGCAGCCCCCGAGGGACACTGAGACTTTCCTACGAGCAGTACTTC
CASSPRGTLRLSYEQYF
>TRBD1|TRBV4-1|-|TRBJ2-3
TGCGCCAGCAGCCTTGACAGGGGTTTAGATACGCAGTATTTT
CASSLDRGLDTQYF
>-|TRBV6-2/TRBV6-3|few|TRBJ1-2
TGTGCCAGCAGTGGGGCGGAGTCTAACTATGGCTACACCTTC
CASSGAESNYGYTF
>-|TRBV28|-|TRBJ1-5
TGTGCCAGCAGTTTACTTCTAGGAAGTACCGGGACGGAAACCAATCAGCCCCAGCATTTT
CASSLLLGSTGTETNQPQHF
>-|TRBV3-1|-|TRBJ2-3
TGTGCCAGCAGCCCATACGAGACCGGGACGCAGTATTTT
CASSPYETGTQYF
>-|TRBV12-3/TRBV12-4|-|TRBJ1-5
TGTGCCAGCATGAGGGCAGGAGGTCAGCCCCAGCATTTT
CASMRAGGQPQHF
>-|TRBV5-5|few|TRBJ2-3
TGTGCCAGCAGCTTGGTCTCTCAGGACACAGATACGCAGTATTTT
CASSLVSQDTDTQYF
>TRBD1|TRBV9|few|TRBJ1-1
TGTGCCAGCAGCGAAACAGGGGTGAACACTGAAGCTTTCTTT
CASSETGVNTEAFF
>-|TRBV20-1|-|TRBJ2-2
TGCAGTGCTAGTCGAGGGGGGCGCACCGGGGAGCTGTTTTTT
CSASRGGRTGELFF
>-|TRBV19|-|TRBJ2-7
TGTGCCAGTAGTACGACTGCTGGCGGCTACGAGCAGTACTTC
CASSTTAGGYEQYF
>-|TRBV6-6|-|TRBJ1-3
TGTGCCAGCAGTTACTTGGCTCCAGGGGACACCATATATTTT
CASSYLAPGDTIYF
>-|TRBV3-1|few|TRBJ2-7
TGTGTTCCCTTAAGGCCACCCTACGAGCAGTACTTC
CVPLRPPYEQYF
>-|TRBV29-1|few|TRBJ1-1
TGCAGCGTCCCGGTGGGAGTGGGGGGAACTGAAGCTTTCTTT
CSVPVGVGGTEAFF
>-|TRBV9|few|TRBJ2-3
TGTGCCAGCAGCGTATTTCTAGGGGGGATGGATACGCAGTATTTT
CASSVFLGGMDTQYF
>TRBD2|TRBV7-9|-|TRBJ2-4
TGTGCCAGCAGCTTAAGGACTAGCGGGGGTGTAAACATTCAGTACTTC
CASSLRTSGGVNIQYF
>-|TRBV12-3/TRBV12-4|-|TRBJ1-6
TGTGCCAGCAGTTTTCTGTTATCCCCCCTCCACTTT
CASSFLLSPLHF
>-|TRBV6-5|few|TRBJ2-7
TGTGCCAGCAGTTACTCGGTAGGCTACGAGCAGTACTTC
CASSYSVGYEQYF
>-|TRBV27|few|TRBJ1-6
TGTGCCAGCAGTCCCATCTTTGATTCACCCCTCCACTTT
CASSPIFDSPLHF
>-|TRBV9|-|TRBJ2-5
TGTGCCAGCAGCGCACTGGGGGGGGCGGACGAAGAGACCCAGTACTTC
CASSALGGADEETQYF
>TRBD1|TRBV9|-|TRBJ2-4
TGTGCCAGCAGCCTCGGGACAGATCGATCCAAAAACATTCAGTACTTC
CASSLGTDRSKNIQYF
>TRBD1|TRBV7-9|-|TRBJ2-1
TGTGCCAGCAGCTCGGAGACAGGGAACAATGAGCAGTTCTTC
CASSSETGNNEQFF
>-|TRBV9|few|TRBJ1-4
TGTGCCAGCAGCGTGAACCCAGGGATTAATGAAAAACTGTTTTTT
CASSVNPGINEKLFF
>-|TRBV4-3|-|TRBJ1-4
TGCGCCAGCAGCCTAGGGGAGGGGCCCCGGAAGCCTAATGAAAAACTGTTTTTT
CASSLGEGPRKPNEKLFF
>-|TRBV7-2|-|TRBJ2-7
TGTGCCAGCACCACGGGGTTGTCCTACGAGCAGTACTTC
CASTTGLSYEQYF
>-|TRBV20-1|few|TRBJ2-4
TGCAGTGCTAGTACCCCCCGGCCGTCGGGCCAAAACATTCAGTACTTC
CSASTPRPSGQNIQYF
>TRBD2|TRBV12-3/TRBV12-4|few|TRBJ2-1
TGTGCCAGCAGACCTCTAGCGGGGGGGCACAATGAGCAGTTCTTC
CASRPLAGGHNEQFF
>TRBD1|TRBV5-1|-|TRBJ2-6
TGCGCCAGCAGCGGAACGGGACAGGGGACCGGGGCCAACGTCCTGACTTTC
CASSGTGQGTGANVLTF
>-|TRBV6-4|-|TRBJ2-3
TGTGCCAGCAGTGAGCAAGGAGCCCTGGATACGCAGTATTTT
CASSEQGALDTQYF
>-|TRBV10-3|few|TRBJ2-3
TGTGCCATTCGAGCTAGCGACGGGGATACGCAGTATTTT
CAIRASDGDTQYF
>TRBD2|TRBV6-2/TRBV6-3|few|TRBJ2-7
TGTGCCAGCACCCCGGGGGGATTTGGATACGAGCAGTACTTC
CASTPGGFGYEQYF